This T cell receptor beta chain was identified in a study of T cells in Graves' hyperthyroidism and ophthalmopathy. Amplification yielded TCR beta CDR3 regions, with RNA transcripts as the source. The primer set for the first-round RT-PCR of the TCR CDR3 was HTBI. TCRdb called the multiplex PCR reads again in MiXCR, with one record for every CDR3 protein. The top ten hold around 13% of the sample, which has fewer than 750,000 distinct CDR3 sequences, about 15% seen once. Per germline, CDR1 DFQATT and CDR2 SNEGSKA (reference sequence). The V gene end was trimmed by 6 bases and the J gene end by 0 bases; junction bases not matched to a gene: 5. The CDR3 has 14 residues. Approximately 10 ml of fresh peripheral blood supplied the PBMCs. This clonotype was counted many times.

Sequences were obtained from blood. The chain links TRBV20-1 to TRBJ2-5; 9 bases are a match to TRBD2. This receptor was identified in a woman aged 50 to 65 with Graves' ophthalmopathy. Here the CDR3 reads CSAPLAGYQETQYF. CDR3 DNA: TGCAGTGCACCCCTAGCGGGATACCAAGAGACCCAGTACTTC.